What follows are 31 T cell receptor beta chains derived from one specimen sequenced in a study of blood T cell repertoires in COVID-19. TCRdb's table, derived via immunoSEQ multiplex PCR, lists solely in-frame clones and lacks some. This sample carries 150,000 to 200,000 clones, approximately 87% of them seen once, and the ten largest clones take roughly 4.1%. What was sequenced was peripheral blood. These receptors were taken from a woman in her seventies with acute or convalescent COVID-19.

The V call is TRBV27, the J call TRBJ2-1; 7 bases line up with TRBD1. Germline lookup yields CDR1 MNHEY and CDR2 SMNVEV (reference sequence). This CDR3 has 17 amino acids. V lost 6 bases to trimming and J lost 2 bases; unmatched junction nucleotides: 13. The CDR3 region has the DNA TGTGCCAGCAGCGAAAAAAGGGACAGTCCTACCTACAATGAGCAGTTCTTC. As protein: CASSEKRDSPTYNEQFF.

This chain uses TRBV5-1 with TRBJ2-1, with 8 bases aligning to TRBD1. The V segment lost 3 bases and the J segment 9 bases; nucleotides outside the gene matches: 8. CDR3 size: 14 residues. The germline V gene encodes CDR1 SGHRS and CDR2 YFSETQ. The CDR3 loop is CASSSDREGGEQFF. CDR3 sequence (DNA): TGCGCCAGCAGCTCGGACAGGGAAGGAGGTGAGCAGTTCTTC.

The CDR3 protein is CASETAGTRGINEQFF. CDR3 DNA sequence: TGTGCCAGCGAGACAGCCGGGACTAGAGGAATAAATGAGCAGTTCTTC. This chain connects TRBV28 to TRBJ2-1, with 8 bases aligning to TRBD2. CDR3 size: 16 residues. With 8 bases clipped from V and 7 bases from J, the junction kept 16 bases outside the gene matches. The V gene's germline CDR1 is MDHEN and CDR2 SYDVKM.

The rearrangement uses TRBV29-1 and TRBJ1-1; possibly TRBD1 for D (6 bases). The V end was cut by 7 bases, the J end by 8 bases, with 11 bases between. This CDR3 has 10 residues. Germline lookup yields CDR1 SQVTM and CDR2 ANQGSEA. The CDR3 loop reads CSASDREAFF. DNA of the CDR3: TGCAGCGCTAGCGACAGGGAAGCTTTCTTT. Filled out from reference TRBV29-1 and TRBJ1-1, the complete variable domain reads SAVISQKPSRDICQRGTSLTIQCQVDSQVTMMFWYRQQPGQSLTLIATANQGSEATYESGFVIDKFPISRPNLTFSTLTVSNMSPEDSSIYLCSASDREAFFGQGTRLTVV.

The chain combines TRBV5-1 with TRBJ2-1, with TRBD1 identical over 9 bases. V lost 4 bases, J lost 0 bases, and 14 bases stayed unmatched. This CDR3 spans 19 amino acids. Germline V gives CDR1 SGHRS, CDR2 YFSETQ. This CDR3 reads CASSPGQGHLLSSYNEQFF. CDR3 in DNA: TGCGCCAGCAGCCCTGGACAGGGGCACCTTTTAAGCTCCTACAATGAGCAGTTCTTC.

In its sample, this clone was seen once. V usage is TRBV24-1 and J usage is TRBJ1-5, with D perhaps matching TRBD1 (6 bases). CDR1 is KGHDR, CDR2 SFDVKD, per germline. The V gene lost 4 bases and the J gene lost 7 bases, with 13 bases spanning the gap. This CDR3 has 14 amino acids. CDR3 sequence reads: CATSENRVHQPQHF. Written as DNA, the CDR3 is TGTGCCACCAGTGAAAACAGGGTTCACCAGCCCCAGCATTTT.

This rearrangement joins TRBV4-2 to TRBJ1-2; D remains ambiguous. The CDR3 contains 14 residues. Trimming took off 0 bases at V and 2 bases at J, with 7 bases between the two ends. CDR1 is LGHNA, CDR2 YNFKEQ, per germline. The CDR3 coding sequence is TGTGCCAGCAGCCAAGAGGGAGGGAACTATGGCTACACCTTC. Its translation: CASSQEGGNYGYTF.

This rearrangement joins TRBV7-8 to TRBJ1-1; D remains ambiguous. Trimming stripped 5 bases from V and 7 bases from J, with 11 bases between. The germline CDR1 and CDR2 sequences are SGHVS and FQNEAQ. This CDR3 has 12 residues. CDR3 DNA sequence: TGTGCCAGCAGCCGCGAGCTTGGTGAAGCTTTCTTT. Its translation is CASSRELGEAFF.

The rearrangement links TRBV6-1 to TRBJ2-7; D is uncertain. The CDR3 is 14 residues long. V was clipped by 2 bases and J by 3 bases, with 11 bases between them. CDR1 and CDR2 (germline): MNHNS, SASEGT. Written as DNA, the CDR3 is TGTGCCAGCAGTGAACTAGGATATGACTACGAGCAGTACTTC. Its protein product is CASSELGYDYEQYF.

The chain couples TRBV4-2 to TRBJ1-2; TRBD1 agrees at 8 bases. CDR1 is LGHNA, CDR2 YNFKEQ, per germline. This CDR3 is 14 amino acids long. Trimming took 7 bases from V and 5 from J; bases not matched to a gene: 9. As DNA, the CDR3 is TGTGCCAGCAACGACAGGGGAGCTGATTATGGCTACACCTTC. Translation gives CASNDRGADYGYTF.

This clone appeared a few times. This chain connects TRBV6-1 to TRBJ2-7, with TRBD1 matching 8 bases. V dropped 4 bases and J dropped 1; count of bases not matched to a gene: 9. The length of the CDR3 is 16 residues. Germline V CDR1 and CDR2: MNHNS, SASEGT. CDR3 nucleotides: TGTGCCAGCAGTGTGAGCAGGACAGGGCGATCCTACGAGCAGTACTTC. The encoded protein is CASSVSRTGRSYEQYF.

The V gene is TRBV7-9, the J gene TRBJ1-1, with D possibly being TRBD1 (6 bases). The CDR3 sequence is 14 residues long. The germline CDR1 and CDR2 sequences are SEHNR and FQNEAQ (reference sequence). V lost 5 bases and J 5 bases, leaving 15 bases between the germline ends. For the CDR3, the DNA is TGTGCCAGCAGCCCCCAACAGGGCGGGACTGAAGCTTTCTTT. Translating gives CASSPQQGGTEAFF.

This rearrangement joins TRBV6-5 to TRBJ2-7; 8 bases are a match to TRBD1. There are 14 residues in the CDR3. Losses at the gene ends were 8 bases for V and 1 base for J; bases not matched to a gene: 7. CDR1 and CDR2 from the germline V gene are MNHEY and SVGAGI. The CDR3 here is CASGRQGQSYEQYF. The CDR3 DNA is TGTGCCAGCGGACGACAGGGGCAATCCTACGAGCAGTACTTC.

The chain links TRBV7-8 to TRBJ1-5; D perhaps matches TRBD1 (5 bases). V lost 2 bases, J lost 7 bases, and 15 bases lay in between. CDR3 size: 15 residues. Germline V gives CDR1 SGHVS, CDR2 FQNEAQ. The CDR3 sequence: CASSLSSGWWQPQHF. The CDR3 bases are TGTGCCAGCAGCTTATCATCAGGGTGGTGGCAGCCCCAGCATTTT.

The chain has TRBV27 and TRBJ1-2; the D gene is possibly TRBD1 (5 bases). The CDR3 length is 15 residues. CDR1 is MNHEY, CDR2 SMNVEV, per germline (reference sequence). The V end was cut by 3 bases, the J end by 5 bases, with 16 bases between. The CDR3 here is CASSFRQTGVYGYTF. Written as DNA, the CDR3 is TGTGCCAGCAGTTTCCGTCAAACGGGGGTTTATGGCTACACCTTC.

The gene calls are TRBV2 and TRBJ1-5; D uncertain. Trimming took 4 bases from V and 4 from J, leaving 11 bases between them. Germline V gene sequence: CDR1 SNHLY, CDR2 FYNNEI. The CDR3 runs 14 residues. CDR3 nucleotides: TGTGCCAGCAGTGGTTCGGGAGTTAATCAGCCCCAGCATTTT. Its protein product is CASSGSGVNQPQHF.

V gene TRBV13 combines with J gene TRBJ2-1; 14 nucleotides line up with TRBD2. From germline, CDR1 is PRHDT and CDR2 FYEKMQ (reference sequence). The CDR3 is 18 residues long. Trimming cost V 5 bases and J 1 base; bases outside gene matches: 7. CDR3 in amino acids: CASSPETSGGASYNEQFF. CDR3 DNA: TGTGCCAGCAGCCCGGAGACTAGCGGGGGGGCATCCTACAATGAGCAGTTCTTC.

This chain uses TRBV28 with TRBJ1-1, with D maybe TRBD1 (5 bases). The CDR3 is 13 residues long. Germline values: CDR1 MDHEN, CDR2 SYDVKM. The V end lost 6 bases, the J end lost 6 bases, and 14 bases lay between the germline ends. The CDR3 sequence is CASSQTAISEAFF. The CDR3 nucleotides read TGTGCCAGCAGCCAGACAGCTATCTCTGAAGCTTTCTTT.

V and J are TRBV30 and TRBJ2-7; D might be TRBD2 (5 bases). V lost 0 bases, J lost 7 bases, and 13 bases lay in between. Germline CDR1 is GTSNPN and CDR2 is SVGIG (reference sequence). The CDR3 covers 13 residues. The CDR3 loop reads CAWSVGSGVEQYF. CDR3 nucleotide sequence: TGTGCCTGGAGTGTAGGTTCCGGGGTAGAGCAGTACTTC. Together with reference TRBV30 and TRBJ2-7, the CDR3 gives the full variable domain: SQTIHQWPATLVQPVGSPLSLECTVEGTSNPNLYWYRQAAGRGLQLLFYSVGIGQISSEVPQNLSASRPQDRQFILSSKKLLLSDSGFYLCAWSVGSGVEQYFGPGTRLTVT.

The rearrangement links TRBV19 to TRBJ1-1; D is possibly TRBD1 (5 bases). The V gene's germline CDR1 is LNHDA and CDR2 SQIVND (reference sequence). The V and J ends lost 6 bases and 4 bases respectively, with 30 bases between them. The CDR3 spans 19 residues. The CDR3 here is CASSAPFQGTLLGGTEAFF. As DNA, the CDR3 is TGTGCCAGTAGCGCCCCCTTCCAGGGTACGCTCCTGGGTGGCACTGAAGCTTTCTTT.

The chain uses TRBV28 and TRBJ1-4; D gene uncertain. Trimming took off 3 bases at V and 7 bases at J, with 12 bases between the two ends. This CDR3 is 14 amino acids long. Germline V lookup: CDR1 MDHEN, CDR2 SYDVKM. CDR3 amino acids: CASSFGSMVEKLFF. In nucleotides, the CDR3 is TGTGCCAGCAGTTTTGGGAGTATGGTTGAAAAACTGTTTTTT.

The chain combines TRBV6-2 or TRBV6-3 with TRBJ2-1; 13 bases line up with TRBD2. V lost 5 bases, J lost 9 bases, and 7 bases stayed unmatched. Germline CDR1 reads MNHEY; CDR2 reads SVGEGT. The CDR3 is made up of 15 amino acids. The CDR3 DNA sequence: TGTGCCAGCAGTCCGACTAGCGGGAGGAACGGTGAGCAGTTCTTC. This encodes CASSPTSGRNGEQFF.

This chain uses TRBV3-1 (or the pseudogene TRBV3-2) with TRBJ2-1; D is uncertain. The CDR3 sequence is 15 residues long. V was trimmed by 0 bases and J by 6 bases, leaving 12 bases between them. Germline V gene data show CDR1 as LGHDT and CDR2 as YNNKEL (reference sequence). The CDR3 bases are TGTGCCAGCAGCCAAGATCTGGCCAGGTCCAATGAGCAGTTCTTC. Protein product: CASSQDLARSNEQFF.

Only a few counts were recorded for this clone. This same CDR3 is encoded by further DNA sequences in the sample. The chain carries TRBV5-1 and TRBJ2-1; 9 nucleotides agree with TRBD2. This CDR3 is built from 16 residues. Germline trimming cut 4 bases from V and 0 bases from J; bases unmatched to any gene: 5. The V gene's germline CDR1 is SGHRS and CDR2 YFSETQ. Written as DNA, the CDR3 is TGCGCCAGCAGCCTGACTAGCGGAAGCTCCTACAATGAGCAGTTCTTC. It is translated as CASSLTSGSSYNEQFF.

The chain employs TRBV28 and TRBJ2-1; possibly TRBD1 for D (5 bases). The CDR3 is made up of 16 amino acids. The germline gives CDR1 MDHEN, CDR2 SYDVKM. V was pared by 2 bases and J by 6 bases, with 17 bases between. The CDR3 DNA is TGTGCCAGCAGTTTACGGTCCAGGGCCGCTACCAATGAGCAGTTCTTC. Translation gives CASSLRSRAATNEQFF.

This chain's CDR3 is CASSRSGQGKGSNQPQHF. The CDR3, as DNA: TGTGCCAGCAGCCGTTCCGGACAGGGAAAGGGTAGCAATCAGCCCCAGCATTTT. The V call is TRBV7-8, the J call TRBJ1-5; 8 bases are shared with TRBD1. The V segment lost 5 bases and the J segment 0 bases; nucleotides outside the gene matches: 12. This CDR3 is 18 amino acids long. Germline loops: CDR1 SGHVS, CDR2 FQNEAQ. The full variable domain, completed using reference TRBV7-8 and TRBJ1-5, is GAGVSQSPRYKVAKRGQDVALRCDPISGHVSLFWYQQALGQGPEFLTYFQNEAQLDKSGLPSDRFFAERPEGSVSTLKIQRTQQEDSAVYLCASSRSGQGKGSNQPQHFGDGTRLSIL.

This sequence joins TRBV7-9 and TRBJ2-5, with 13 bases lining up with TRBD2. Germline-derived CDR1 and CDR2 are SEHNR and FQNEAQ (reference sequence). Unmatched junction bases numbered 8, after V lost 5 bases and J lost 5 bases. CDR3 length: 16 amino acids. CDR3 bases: TGTGCCAGCAGCCCTCGGACTAGCGGGAGCTGGGAGACCCAGTACTTC. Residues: CASSPRTSGSWETQYF.

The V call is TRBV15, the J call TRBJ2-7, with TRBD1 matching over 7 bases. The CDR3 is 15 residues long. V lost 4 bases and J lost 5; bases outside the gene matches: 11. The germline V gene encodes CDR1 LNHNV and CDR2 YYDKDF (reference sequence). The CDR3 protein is CATSTGWTGPHEQYF. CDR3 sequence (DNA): TGTGCCACCAGCACCGGATGGACAGGCCCTCACGAGCAGTACTTC.

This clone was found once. This CDR3 reads CASSPAGRGGQTETFF. CDR3 DNA sequence: TGTGCCAGCAGCCCCGCGGGGCGGGGGGGCCAGACGGAGACGTTCTTC. This chain uses TRBV7-6 with TRBJ2-1, with 9 bases matching TRBD2. V lost 5 bases, J lost 15 bases, and 20 bases stayed unmatched. The CDR3 contains 16 residues. Germline loops: CDR1 SGHVS, CDR2 FNYEAQ.

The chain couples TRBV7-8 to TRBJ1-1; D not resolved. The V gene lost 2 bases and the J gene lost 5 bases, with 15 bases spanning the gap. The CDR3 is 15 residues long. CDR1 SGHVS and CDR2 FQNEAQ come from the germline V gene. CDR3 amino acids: CASSLTPGSGTEAFF. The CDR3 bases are TGTGCCAGCAGCTTAACACCTGGGTCGGGGACTGAAGCTTTCTTT.

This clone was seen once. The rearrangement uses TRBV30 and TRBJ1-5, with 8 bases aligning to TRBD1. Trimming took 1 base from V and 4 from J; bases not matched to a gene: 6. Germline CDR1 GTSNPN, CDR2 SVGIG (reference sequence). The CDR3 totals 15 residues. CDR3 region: CAWSGRGRLNQPQHF. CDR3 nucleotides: TGTGCCTGGAGTGGCAGGGGGCGTCTAAATCAGCCCCAGCATTTT.